These 5 T cell receptor beta chains originate from one sample sequenced in a study of cytomegalovirus exposure and HLA in healthy donors. The PCR had 60 Vbeta and 13 Jbeta primers. The protocol was immunoSEQ multiplex PCR, while the TCRdb copy is restricted to in-frame clones and leaves out a portion. This sample contains around 100,000 clones. Material for sequencing was PBMCs. Receptor source: a man aged 25-40 years in good health and CMV-seronegative.

This sequence joins TRBV29-1 and TRBJ1-1, with D tentatively TRBD1 (5 bases). The CDR3 sequence is 13 residues long. Looked up from germline, CDR1 is SQVTM and CDR2 is ANQGSEA. V was clipped by 3 bases and J by 1 base, with 9 bases between them. CDR3 sequence reads: CSVDLGQNTEAFF. The CDR3 DNA reads as TGCAGCGTTGATCTGGGGCAGAACACTGAAGCTTTCTTT.

The J gene is TRBJ2-2, the V gene TRBV10-1, with 9 bases lining up with TRBD1. V shed 11 bases and J 4 bases; nucleotides not matched to a gene: 8. The CDR3 has 14 residues. The germline CDR1 and CDR2 sequences are WNHNN and SYGVQD (reference sequence). This CDR3 is CAESDRGFTGELFF. As DNA, the CDR3 is TGCGCCGAATCCGACAGGGGGTTCACCGGGGAGCTGTTTTTT.

The genes are TRBV2 and TRBJ2-7; D uncertain. Per germline, CDR1 SNHLY and CDR2 FYNNEI. V was pared by 5 bases and J by 0 bases, with 5 bases between. CDR3 length equals 12 residues. The CDR3 region has the DNA TGTGCCAGCAGTCTTAGCTCCTACGAGCAGTACTTC. It is translated as CASSLSSYEQYF.

J is TRBJ2-5 and V is TRBV6-5; D gene uncertain. Germline lookup yields CDR1 MNHEY and CDR2 SVGAGI. V lost 9 bases and J 7 bases, leaving 15 bases between the germline ends. This CDR3 region has 12 residues. CDR3 amino acids: CASTSSAGTQYF. In DNA, the CDR3 is TGTGCCAGTACGTCCTCGGCAGGGACCCAGTACTTC.

The chain couples TRBV9 to TRBJ1-1; D is unresolved. The germline V gene has CDR1 SGDLS and CDR2 YYNGEE. The CDR3 contains 13 residues. Trimming removed 3 bases at V and 5 bases at J, with 11 bases between. CDR3: CASSAAIGTEAFF. The CDR3 nucleotides are TGTGCCAGCAGCGCCGCCATCGGGACTGAAGCTTTCTTT.